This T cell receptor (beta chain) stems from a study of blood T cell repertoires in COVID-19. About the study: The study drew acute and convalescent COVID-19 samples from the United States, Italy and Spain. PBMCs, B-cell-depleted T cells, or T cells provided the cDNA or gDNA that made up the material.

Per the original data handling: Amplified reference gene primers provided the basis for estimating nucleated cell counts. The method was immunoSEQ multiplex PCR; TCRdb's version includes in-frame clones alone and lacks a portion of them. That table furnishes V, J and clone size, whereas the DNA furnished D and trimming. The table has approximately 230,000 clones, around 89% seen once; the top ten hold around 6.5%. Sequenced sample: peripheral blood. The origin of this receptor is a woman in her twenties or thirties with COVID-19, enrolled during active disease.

The CDR3, as DNA: TGTGCCAGCAGTTTGGCCAGGACAGGGAGGGTGGAGCAGTACTTC. Protein product: CASSLARTGRVEQYF. The V and J genes are TRBV28 and TRBJ2-7; a possible D gene is TRBD1 (8 bases). Germline assignment: CDR1 MDHEN and CDR2 SYDVKM. Trimming cost V 3 bases and J 7 bases, with 19 bases left between them. The CDR3 loop spans 15 amino acids.